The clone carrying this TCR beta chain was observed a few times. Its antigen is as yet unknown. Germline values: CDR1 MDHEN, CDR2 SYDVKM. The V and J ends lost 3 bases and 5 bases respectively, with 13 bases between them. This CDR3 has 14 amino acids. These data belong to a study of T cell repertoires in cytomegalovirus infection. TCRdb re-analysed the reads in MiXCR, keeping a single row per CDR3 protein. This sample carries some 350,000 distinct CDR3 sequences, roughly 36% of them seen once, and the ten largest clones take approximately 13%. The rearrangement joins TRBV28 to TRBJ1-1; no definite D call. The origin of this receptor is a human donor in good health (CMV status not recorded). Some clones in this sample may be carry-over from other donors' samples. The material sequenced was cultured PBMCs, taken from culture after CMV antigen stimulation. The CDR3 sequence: CASSFRSSWTEAFF. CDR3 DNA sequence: TGTGCCAGCAGTTTTAGGTCTTCTTGGACTGAAGCTTTCTTT.